Below, 6 T cell receptor beta chains from the same sample are listed, as sequenced in a study of blood T cell repertoires in COVID-19. Repertoires were generated with immunoSEQ multiplex PCR, while TCRdb's copy carries only in-frame clones and drops some. Of 25,000 to 35,000 clones listed, approximately 84% are singletons. Material for sequencing was peripheral blood. The receptors were sampled from a man between 65 and 80 years old with active COVID-19.

This sequence joins TRBV7-9 and TRBJ1-1; D not certain. This CDR3 spans 13 amino acids. Trimming took 1 base from V and 3 from J, leaving 6 bases between them. Germline V gene lookup returns CDR1 SEHNR and CDR2 FQNEAQ (reference sequence). CDR3 loop: CASSLVPDTEAFF. CDR3 coding DNA: TGTGCCAGCAGCTTAGTTCCGGACACTGAAGCTTTCTTT.

The chain has TRBV19 and TRBJ1-5; 9 bases fit TRBD1. The germline CDR1 and CDR2 sequences are LNHDA and SQIVND (reference sequence). The length of the CDR3 is 15 residues. Trimming at V came to 5 bases and at J to 4 bases, leaving 6 bases not matched to a gene. CDR3: CASSLDRGENQPQHF. CDR3 sequence (DNA): TGTGCCAGTAGTCTGGACAGGGGTGAGAATCAGCCCCAGCATTTT.

The CDR3 protein is CASSITGLISDTQYF. CDR3 nucleotides: TGTGCCAGTAGTATCACAGGGTTGATTTCGGATACGCAGTATTTT. This chain joins TRBV19 and TRBJ2-3; D may be TRBD1 (6 bases). There are 15 residues in the CDR3. Trimming cost V 3 bases and J 6 bases, with 16 bases left between them. Germline V gives CDR1 LNHDA, CDR2 SQIVND (reference sequence).

Notes on this clone: One end of the junction varies from germline; a read error may be responsible. The chain uses TRBV3-1 (or the pseudogene TRBV3-2) and TRBJ2-2; weak D call: TRBD1 (6 bases). Germline CDR1 is LGHDT and CDR2 is YNNKEL (reference sequence). The CDR3 spans 16 residues. CDR3 coding DNA: TGTGCCAGCAGCCAAGATGAGGGACATAGCCCACGGGGAGCTGTTTTT. Amino acids: CASSQDEGHSPRGAVF.

This chain uses TRBV11-1 with TRBJ2-1, with 10 nucleotides matching TRBD2. The CDR3 spans 15 residues. V lost 5 bases to trimming and J lost 7 bases; unmatched junction nucleotides: 8. Germline CDR1 and CDR2: SGHAT and FQDESV (reference sequence). The CDR3 here is CASSALAGVENEQFF. The CDR3 DNA reads TGTGCCAGCAGCGCCCTAGCGGGGGTTGAAAATGAGCAGTTCTTC.

V gene TRBV5-6 combines with J gene TRBJ1-6, with TRBD1 as a possible D gene (6 bases). Per the germline V gene, CDR1 is SGHDT and CDR2 is YYEEEE. This CDR3 comprises 15 residues. Trimming removed 4 bases at V and 5 bases at J, with 13 bases between. CDR3 sequence: CASSHQGRNNSPLHF. CDR3 coding DNA: TGTGCCAGCAGCCACCAGGGGAGAAATAATTCACCCCTCCACTTT.